One and the same sample provided the 9 T cell receptor beta chains below, sequenced in a study of OX40 agonist ivuxolimab in advanced cancers. Repertoires were generated with immunoSEQ multiplex PCR, while TCRdb's copy carries only in-frame clones and drops some. The profile shows tens of thousands of clones, 80% to 95% of them singletons. Sequenced here: CD4+ or CD8+ T cells sorted from blood, sampled in a trial of the OX40 agonist ivuxolimab. These receptors were collected from an adult with an advanced solid tumor such as melanoma, head and neck, liver or kidney cancer.

This clone showed up just once. This chain links TRBV5-1 with TRBJ2-1; 9 positions match TRBD1. V was clipped by 6 bases and J by 8 bases; unmatched bases: 9. Germline-derived CDR1 and CDR2 are SGHRS and YFSETQ. The CDR3 length is 14 residues. The CDR3 is CASNPGQGVDEQFF. The CDR3 DNA is TGCGCCAGCAATCCGGGACAGGGTGTCGATGAGCAGTTCTTC.

The rearrangement uses TRBV28 and TRBJ2-1, with D perhaps matching TRBD2 (6 bases). V lost 6 bases and J 7 bases, leaving 19 bases between the germline ends. Germline CDR1 and CDR2: MDHEN and SYDVKM. The CDR3 is made up of 15 amino acids. The CDR3 bases are TGTGCCAGCAGCTGGGGACTTTCCATCGGAAATGAGCAGTTCTTC. Translating gives CASSWGLSIGNEQFF.

The genes are TRBV11-3 and TRBJ2-1; TRBD2 agrees at 10 bases. With 2 bases clipped from V and 3 bases from J, the junction kept 7 bases outside the gene matches. CDR1 and CDR2 from the germline V gene are SGHNT and YENEEA. This CDR3 has 17 residues. The CDR3 DNA reads TGTGCCAGCAGCTTACAAGCGGGAGGGGGTGGCTACAATGAGCAGTTCTTC. It translates to CASSLQAGGGGYNEQFF.

The chain links TRBV5-1 to TRBJ2-3, with 7 positions matching TRBD1. Germline V lookup: CDR1 SGHRS, CDR2 YFSETQ. This CDR3 has 17 residues. V shed 4 bases and J 2 bases; nucleotides not matched to a gene: 13. The CDR3 DNA reads as TGCGCCAGCAGCGCGGTCGAGGGGGCCGGATTCACAGATACGCAGTATTTT. As protein: CASSAVEGAGFTDTQYF.

The genes are TRBV30 and TRBJ1-2, with 7 bases matching TRBD1. The CDR3 contains 12 residues. The V gene end was trimmed by 6 bases and the J gene end by 7 bases; junction bases not matched to a gene: 8. Germline V gene lookup returns CDR1 GTSNPN and CDR2 SVGIG (reference sequence). The CDR3 reads CACNPGGVGYTF. DNA for the CDR3: TGTGCCTGTAACCCAGGGGGGGTTGGCTACACCTTC.

The CDR3: CASRPDGNYGYTF. For the CDR3, the DNA is TGTGCCAGCAGACCCGACGGGAACTATGGCTACACCTTC. This chain links TRBV2 with TRBJ1-2; D unclear. Between the trimmed V and J ends, which lost 6 bases and 2 bases, there was a span of 10 bases. Germline CDR1 SNHLY, CDR2 FYNNEI. The CDR3 loop spans 13 amino acids.

This rearrangement joins TRBV7-9 to TRBJ2-1; D uncertain. Germline V lookup: CDR1 SEHNR, CDR2 FQNEAQ (reference sequence). CDR3 length: 12 amino acids. V shed 1 base and J shed 10 bases, with 8 bases lying between them. As DNA, the CDR3 is TGTGCCAGCAGCTTAGACCGTTGGGAGCAGTTCTTC. The encoded protein is CASSLDRWEQFF.

V usage is TRBV7-9 and J usage is TRBJ1-1; 9 nucleotides match TRBD1. V lost 4 bases and J lost 7; bases outside the gene matches: 13. Germline V gives CDR1 SEHNR, CDR2 FQNEAQ (reference sequence). The CDR3 has 16 amino acids. The CDR3 sequence is CASSSQLTGGSGEAFF. The CDR3 DNA reads as TGTGCCAGCAGCTCTCAGCTGACAGGGGGATCAGGTGAAGCTTTCTTT.

This chain joins TRBV6-6 and TRBJ1-1; possibly TRBD1 for D (5 bases). CDR1 and CDR2 from the germline V gene are MNHNY and SVGAGI (reference sequence). Trimming cost V 5 bases and J 11 bases, with 15 bases left between them. The CDR3 sequence is 12 residues long. The CDR3 spells CASSPIQGKAFF. CDR3 DNA: TGTGCCAGCAGTCCAATTCAGGGTAAGGCTTTCTTT.